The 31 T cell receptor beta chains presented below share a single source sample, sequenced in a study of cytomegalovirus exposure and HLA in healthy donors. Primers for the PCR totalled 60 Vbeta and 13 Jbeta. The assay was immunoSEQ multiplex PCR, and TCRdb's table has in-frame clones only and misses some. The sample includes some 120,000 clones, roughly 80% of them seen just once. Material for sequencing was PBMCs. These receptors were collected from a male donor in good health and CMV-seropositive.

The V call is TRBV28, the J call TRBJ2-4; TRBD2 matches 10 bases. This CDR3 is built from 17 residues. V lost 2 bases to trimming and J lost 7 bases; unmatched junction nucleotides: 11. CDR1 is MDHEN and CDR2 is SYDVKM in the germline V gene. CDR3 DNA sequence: TGTGCCAGCAGTTTACTCGGTGCATTAGCGGGAGGCAACATTCAGTACTTC. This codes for CASSLLGALAGGNIQYF.

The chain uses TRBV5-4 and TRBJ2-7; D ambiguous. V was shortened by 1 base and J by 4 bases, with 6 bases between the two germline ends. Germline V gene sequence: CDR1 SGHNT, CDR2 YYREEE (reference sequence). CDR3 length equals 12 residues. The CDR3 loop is CASSLSEYEQYF. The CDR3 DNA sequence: TGTGCCAGCAGCTTGTCAGAATACGAGCAGTACTTC.

The CDR3: CASSRLAGDLYAKNIQYF. The CDR3 nucleotides read TGTGCCAGCAGCCGACTAGCGGGAGACCTATACGCCAAAAACATTCAGTACTTC. The V call is TRBV7-9, the J call TRBJ2-4; 12 bases map to TRBD2. J was trimmed by 1 base and V by 5 bases; bases with no gene match: 9. The CDR3 has 18 amino acids. The germline gives CDR1 SEHNR, CDR2 FQNEAQ (reference sequence).

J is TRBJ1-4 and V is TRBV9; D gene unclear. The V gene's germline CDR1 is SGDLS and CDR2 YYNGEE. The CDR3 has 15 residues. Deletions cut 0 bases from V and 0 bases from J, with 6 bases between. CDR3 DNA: TGTGCCAGCAGCGTAGTCGGAGCAACTAATGAAAAACTGTTTTTT. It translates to CASSVVGATNEKLFF.

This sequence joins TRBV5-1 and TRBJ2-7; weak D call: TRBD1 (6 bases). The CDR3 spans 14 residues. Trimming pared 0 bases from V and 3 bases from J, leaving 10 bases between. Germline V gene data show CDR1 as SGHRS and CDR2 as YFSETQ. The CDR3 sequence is CASSLEGRGYEQYF. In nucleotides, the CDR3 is TGCGCCAGCAGCTTGGAGGGCAGGGGCTACGAGCAGTACTTC.

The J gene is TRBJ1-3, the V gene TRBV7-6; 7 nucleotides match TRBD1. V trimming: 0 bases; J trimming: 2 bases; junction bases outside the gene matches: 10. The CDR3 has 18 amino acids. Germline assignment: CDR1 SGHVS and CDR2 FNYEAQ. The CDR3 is CASSLAQPWTGTGNTIYF. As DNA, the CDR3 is TGTGCCAGCAGCTTAGCGCAGCCGTGGACAGGAACTGGAAACACCATATATTTT.

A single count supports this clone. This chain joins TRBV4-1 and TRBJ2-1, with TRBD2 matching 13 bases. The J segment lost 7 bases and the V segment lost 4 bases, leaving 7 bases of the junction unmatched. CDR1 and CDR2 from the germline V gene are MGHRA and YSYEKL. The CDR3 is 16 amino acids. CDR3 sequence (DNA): TGCGCCAGCAGCCGACCGACTAGCGGGAGGCGTAATGAGCAGTTCTTC. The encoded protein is CASSRPTSGRRNEQFF.

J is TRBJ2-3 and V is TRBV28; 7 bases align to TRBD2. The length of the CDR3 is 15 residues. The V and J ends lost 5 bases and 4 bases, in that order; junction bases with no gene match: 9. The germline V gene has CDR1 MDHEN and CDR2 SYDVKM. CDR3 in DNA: TGTGCCAGCAGTCAGCTAGCGGAAGCGGCAGATACGCAGTATTTT. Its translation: CASSQLAEAADTQYF.

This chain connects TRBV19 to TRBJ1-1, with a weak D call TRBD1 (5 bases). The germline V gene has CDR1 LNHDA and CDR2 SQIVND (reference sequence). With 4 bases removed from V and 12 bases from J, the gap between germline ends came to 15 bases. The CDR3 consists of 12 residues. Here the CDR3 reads CASSTSGGWTFF. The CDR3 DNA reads TGTGCCAGTAGTACATCGGGGGGGTGGACTTTCTTT. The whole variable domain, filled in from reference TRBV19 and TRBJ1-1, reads DGGITQSPKYLFRKEGQNVTLSCEQNLNHDAMYWYRQDPGQGLRLIYYSQIVNDFQKGDIAEGYSVSREKKESFPLTVTSAQKNPTAFYLCASSTSGGWTFFGQGTRLTVV.

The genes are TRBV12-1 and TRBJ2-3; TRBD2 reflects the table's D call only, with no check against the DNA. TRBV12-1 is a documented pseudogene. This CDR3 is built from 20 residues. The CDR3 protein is CASSPTGLAGVGGSTDTQYF. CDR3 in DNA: TGTGCCAGCAGCCCGACGGGACTAGCGGGAGTAGGAGGTAGCACAGATACGCAGTATTTT.

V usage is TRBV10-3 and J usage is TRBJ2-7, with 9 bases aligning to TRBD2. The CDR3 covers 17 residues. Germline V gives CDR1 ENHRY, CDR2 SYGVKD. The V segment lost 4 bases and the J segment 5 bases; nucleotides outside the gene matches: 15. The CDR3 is CAISAVLAGEIGHEQYF. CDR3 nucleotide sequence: TGTGCCATCAGTGCGGTGTTAGCGGGAGAGATTGGCCACGAGCAGTACTTC.

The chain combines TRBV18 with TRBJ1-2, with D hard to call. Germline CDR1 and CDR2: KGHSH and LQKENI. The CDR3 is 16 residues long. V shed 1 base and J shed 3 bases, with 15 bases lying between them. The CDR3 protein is CASSPRSPHQDYGYTF. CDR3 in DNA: TGTGCCAGCTCACCACGGTCTCCTCACCAGGACTATGGCTACACCTTC.

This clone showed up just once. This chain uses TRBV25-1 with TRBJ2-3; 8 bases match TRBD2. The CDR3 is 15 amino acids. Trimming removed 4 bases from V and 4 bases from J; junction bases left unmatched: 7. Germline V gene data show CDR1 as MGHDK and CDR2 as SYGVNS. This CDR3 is CASSVGTSRADTQYF. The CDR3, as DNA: TGTGCCAGCAGTGTAGGGACTAGTCGAGCAGATACGCAGTATTTT.

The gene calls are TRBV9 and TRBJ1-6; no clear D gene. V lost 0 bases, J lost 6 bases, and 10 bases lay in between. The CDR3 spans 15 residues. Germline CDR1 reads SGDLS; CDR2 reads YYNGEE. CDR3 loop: CASSVGGRANSPLHF. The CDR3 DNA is TGTGCCAGCAGCGTAGGAGGCAGAGCTAATTCACCCCTCCACTTT.

The CDR3 is CASSPDTDTQYF. CDR3 DNA: TGTGCCAGCAGCCCAGACACAGATACGCAGTATTTT. This chain connects TRBV6-5 to TRBJ2-3; D unresolved. The germline gives CDR1 MNHEY, CDR2 SVGAGI. This CDR3 is built from 12 residues. V was shortened by 6 bases and J by 2 bases, with 6 bases between the two germline ends.

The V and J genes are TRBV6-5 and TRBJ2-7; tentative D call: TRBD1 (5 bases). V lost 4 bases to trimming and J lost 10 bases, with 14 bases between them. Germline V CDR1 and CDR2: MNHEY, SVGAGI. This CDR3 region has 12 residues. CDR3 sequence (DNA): TGTGCCAGCAGTTCCTCTTACACAGGACAGTACTTC. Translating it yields CASSSSYTGQYF.

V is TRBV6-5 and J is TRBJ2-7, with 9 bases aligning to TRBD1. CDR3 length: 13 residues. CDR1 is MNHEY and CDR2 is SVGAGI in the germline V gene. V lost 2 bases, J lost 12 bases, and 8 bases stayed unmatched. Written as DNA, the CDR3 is TGTGCCAGCAGTTACCCGGGGACAGGGATATCGTACTTC. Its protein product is CASSYPGTGISYF.

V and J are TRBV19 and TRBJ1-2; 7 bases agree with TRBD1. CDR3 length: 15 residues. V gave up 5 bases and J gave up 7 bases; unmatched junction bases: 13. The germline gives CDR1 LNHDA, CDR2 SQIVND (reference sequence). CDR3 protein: CASSYRDSFFGGYTF. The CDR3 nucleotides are TGTGCCAGTAGTTACCGGGACAGTTTTTTTGGTGGCTACACCTTC.

In DNA form, the CDR3 reads TGTGCCAGCAGTCCGCGGGGCTCTAAGAACGAGCAGTACTTC. Its protein is CASSPRGSKNEQYF. The gene calls are TRBV2 and TRBJ2-7, with D possibly TRBD2 on 6 matching bases. Trimming took 5 bases from V and 5 from J, leaving 16 bases between them. The length of the CDR3 is 14 residues. CDR1 is SNHLY and CDR2 is FYNNEI in the germline V gene.

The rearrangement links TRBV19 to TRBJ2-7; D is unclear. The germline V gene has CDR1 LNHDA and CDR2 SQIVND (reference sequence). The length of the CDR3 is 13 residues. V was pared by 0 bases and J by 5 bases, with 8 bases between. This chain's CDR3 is CASSIENNNEQYF. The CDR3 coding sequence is TGTGCCAGTAGTATAGAGAACAACAACGAGCAGTACTTC.

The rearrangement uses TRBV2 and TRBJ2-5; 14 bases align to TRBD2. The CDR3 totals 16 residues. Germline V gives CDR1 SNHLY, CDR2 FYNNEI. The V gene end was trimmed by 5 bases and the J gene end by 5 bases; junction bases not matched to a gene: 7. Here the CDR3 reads CASSRGTSGRSETQYF. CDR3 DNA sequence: TGTGCCAGCAGTAGGGGGACTAGCGGGAGAAGTGAGACCCAGTACTTC. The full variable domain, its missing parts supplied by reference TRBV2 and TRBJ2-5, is EPEVTQTPSHQVTQMGQEVILRCVPISNHLYFYWYRQILGQKVEFLVSFYNNEISEKSEIFDDQFSVERPDGSNFTLKIRSTKLEDSAMYFCASSRGTSGRSETQYFGPGTRLLVL.

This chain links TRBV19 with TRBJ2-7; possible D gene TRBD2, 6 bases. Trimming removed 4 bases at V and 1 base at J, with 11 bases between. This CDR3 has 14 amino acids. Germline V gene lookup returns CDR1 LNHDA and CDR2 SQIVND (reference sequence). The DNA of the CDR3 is TGTGCCAGTAGTACACGGGACTTTTCCTACGAGCAGTACTTC. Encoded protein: CASSTRDFSYEQYF. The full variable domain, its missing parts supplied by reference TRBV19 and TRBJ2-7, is DGGITQSPKYLFRKEGQNVTLSCEQNLNHDAMYWYRQDPGQGLRLIYYSQIVNDFQKGDIAEGYSVSREKKESFPLTVTSAQKNPTAFYLCASSTRDFSYEQYFGPGTRLTVT.

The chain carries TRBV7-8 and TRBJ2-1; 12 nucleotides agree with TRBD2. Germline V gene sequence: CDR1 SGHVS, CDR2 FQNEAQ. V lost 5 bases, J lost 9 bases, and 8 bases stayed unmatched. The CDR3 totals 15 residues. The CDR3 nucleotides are TGTGCCAGCAGCCGACTAGCGGGAGCGAGTGGTGAGCAGTTCTTC. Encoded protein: CASSRLAGASGEQFF. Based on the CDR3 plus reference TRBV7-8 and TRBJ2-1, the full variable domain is GAGVSQSPRYKVAKRGQDVALRCDPISGHVSLFWYQQALGQGPEFLTYFQNEAQLDKSGLPSDRFFAERPEGSVSTLKIQRTQQEDSAVYLCASSRLAGASGEQFFGPGTRLTVL.

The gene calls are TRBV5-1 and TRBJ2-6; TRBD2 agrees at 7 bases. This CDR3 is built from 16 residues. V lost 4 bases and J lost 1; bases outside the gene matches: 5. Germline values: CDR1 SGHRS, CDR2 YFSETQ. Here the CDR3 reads CASSQGGTSGANVLTF. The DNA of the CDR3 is TGCGCCAGCAGCCAGGGAGGGACTTCTGGGGCCAACGTCCTGACTTTC. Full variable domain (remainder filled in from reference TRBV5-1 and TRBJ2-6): KAGVTQTPRYLIKTRGQQVTLSCSPISGHRSVSWYQQTPGQGLQFLFEYFSETQRNKGNFPGRFSGRQFSNSRSEMNVSTLELGDSALYLCASSQGGTSGANVLTFGAGSRLTVL.

The CDR3 nucleotides read TGCGCCAGCAGCCGGGAGGATACGCAGTATTTT. Amino acid sequence: CASSREDTQYF. The V gene is TRBV4-3, the J gene TRBJ2-3, with D possibly being TRBD2 (5 bases). V was clipped by 4 bases and J by 6 bases, with 5 bases between them. This CDR3 is built from 11 residues. The germline V gene encodes CDR1 LGHNA and CDR2 YSLEER.

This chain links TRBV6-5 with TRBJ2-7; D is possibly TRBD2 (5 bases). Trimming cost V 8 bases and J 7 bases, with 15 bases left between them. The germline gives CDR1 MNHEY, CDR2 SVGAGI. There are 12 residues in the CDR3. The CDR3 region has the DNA TGTGCCAGCGGCCCCGAGGGTTCGGAGCAGTACTTC. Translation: CASGPEGSEQYF.

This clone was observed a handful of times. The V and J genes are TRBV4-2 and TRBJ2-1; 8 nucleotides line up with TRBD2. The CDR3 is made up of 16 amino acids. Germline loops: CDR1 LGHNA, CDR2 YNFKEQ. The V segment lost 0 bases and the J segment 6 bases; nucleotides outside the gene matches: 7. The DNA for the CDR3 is TGTGCCAGCAGCCAAGATGAAACGGGAGGGGTCAATGAGCAGTTCTTC. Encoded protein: CASSQDETGGVNEQFF.

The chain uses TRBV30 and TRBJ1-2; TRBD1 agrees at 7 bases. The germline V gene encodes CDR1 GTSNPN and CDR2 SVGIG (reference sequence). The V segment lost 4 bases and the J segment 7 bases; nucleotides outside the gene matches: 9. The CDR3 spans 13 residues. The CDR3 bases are TGTGCCTGGACCCAACAGGGGCCCGGTGGCTACACCTTC. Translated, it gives CAWTQQGPGGYTF.

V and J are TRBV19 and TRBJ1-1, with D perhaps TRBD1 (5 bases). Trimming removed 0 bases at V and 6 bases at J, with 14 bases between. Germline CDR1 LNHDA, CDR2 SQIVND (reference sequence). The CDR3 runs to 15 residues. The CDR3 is CASSIDLRGSAEAFF. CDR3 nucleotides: TGTGCCAGTAGTATAGATCTTAGGGGATCCGCTGAAGCTTTCTTT.

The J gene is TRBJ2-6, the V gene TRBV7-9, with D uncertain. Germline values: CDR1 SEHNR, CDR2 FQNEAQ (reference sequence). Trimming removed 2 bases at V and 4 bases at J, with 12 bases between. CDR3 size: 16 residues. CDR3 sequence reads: CASSLIEESGANVLTF. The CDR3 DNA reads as TGTGCCAGCAGCTTAATAGAGGAATCGGGGGCCAACGTCCTGACTTTC.

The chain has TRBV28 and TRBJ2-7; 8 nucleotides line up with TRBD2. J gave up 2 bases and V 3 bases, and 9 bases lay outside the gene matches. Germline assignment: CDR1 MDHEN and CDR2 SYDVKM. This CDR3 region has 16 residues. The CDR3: CASSFPGLESPYEQYF. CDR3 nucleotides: TGTGCCAGCAGTTTTCCGGGACTAGAGTCCCCCTACGAGCAGTACTTC.